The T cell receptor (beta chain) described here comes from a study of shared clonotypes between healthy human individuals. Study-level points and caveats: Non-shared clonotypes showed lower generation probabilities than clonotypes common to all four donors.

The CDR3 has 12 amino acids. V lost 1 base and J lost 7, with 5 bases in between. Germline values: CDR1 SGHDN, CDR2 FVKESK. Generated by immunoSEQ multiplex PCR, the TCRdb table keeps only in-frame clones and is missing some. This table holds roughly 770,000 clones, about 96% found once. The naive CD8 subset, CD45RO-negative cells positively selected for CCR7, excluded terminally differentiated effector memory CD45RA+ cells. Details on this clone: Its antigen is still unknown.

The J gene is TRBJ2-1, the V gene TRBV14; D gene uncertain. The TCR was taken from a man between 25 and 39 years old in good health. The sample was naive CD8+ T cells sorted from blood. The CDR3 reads CASSQVINEQFF. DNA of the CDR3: TGTGCCAGCAGCCAAGTCATTAATGAGCAGTTCTTC.